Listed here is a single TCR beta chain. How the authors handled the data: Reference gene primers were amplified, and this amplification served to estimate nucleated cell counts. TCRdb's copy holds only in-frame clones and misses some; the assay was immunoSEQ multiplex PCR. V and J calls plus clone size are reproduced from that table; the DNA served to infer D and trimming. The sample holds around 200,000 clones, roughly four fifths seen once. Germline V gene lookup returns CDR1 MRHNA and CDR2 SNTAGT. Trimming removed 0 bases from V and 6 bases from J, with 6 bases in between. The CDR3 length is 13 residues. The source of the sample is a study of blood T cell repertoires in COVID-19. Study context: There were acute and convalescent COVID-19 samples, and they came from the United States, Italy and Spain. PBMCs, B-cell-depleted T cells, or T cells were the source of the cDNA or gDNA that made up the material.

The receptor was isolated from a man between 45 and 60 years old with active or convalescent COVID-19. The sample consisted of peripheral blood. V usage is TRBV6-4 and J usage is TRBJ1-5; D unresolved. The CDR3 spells CASSDSPGQPQHF. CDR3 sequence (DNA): TGTGCCAGCAGTGACTCACCAGGTCAGCCCCAGCATTTT.